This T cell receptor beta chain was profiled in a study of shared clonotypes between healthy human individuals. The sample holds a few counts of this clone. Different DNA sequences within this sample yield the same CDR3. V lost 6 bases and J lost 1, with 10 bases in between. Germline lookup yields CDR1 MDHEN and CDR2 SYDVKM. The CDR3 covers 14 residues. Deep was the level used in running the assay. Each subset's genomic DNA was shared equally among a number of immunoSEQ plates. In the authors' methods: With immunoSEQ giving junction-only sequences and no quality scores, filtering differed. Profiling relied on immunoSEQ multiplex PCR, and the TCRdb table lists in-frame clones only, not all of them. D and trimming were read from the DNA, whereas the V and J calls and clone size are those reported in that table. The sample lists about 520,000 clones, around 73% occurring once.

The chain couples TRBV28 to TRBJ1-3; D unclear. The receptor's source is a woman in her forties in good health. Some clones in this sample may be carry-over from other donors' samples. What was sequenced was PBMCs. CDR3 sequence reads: CASSNSGSGNTIYF. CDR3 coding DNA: TGTGCCAGCAGCAACTCGGGGTCTGGAAACACCATATATTTT.